Listed below are T cell receptor beta chains from one sample, sequenced in a study of T cells expressing NK-cell markers. TCRdb reprocessed the 5' RACE reads; each CDR3 protein has one entry and no DNA is given. The sample holds about 180,000 distinct CDR3 sequences. Sequences were obtained from blood T cells: a sorted CD56 or NKG2C T cell subset, CD4+ or CD8+ T cells, or bulk PBMC T cells (not recorded which). The source of these receptors is a man aged 18 to 69 in good health. The CDR3 runs from the conserved cysteine through the conserved F or W.

V gene: TRBV6-1; J gene: TRBJ2-1; CDR3 protein: CASSSRDRPNNEQFF
V gene: TRBV21-1; J gene: TRBJ2-3; CDR3 protein: CASSILLAGIHTDTQYF
V gene: TRBV12-3/TRBV12-4; J gene: TRBJ2-7; CDR3 protein: CASSLISSYEQYF
V gene: TRBV18; J gene: TRBJ2-1; CDR3 protein: CASSPKGQGKYNEQFF
V gene: TRBV6-4; J gene: TRBJ2-3; CDR3 protein: CASSETGGAGDTQYF
V gene: TRBV13; J gene: TRBJ2-3; CDR3 protein: CASSLRGLAGGKDTQYF
V gene: TRBV5-1; J gene: TRBJ2-1; CDR3 protein: CASSGPGQGEQFF
V gene: TRBV6-5; J gene: TRBJ2-1; CDR3 protein: CASSFPGQDNEQFF
V gene: TRBV18; J gene: TRBJ1-4; CDR3 protein: CASSPRQGDPEKLFF
V gene: TRBV21-1; J gene: TRBJ2-7; CDR3 protein: CASSQHMTVYEQYF
V gene: TRBV24-1; J gene: TRBJ2-3; CDR3 protein: CATSVRQGVDTQYF
V gene: TRBV4-2; J gene: TRBJ2-5; CDR3 protein: CASSQAALAGGETQYF
V gene: TRBV5-1; J gene: TRBJ2-7; CDR3 protein: CASSATSGGTYEQYF
V gene: TRBV29-1; J gene: TRBJ2-1; CDR3 protein: CSVEDSGTTDKFF
V gene: TRBV11-1; J gene: TRBJ2-3; CDR3 protein: CASSYSGGPRLNSRTDTQYF
V gene: TRBV7-9; J gene: TRBJ2-2; CDR3 protein: CASSPWAAPTGELFF
V gene: TRBV7-3; J gene: TRBJ2-1; CDR3 protein: CASSLGGGAVDEQFF
V gene: TRBV12-5; J gene: TRBJ2-1; CDR3 protein: CASGRPGDASGYNEQFF
V gene: TRBV5-1; J gene: TRBJ2-1; CDR3 protein: CASSLVFGLGTSSYEQFF
V gene: TRBV6-1; J gene: TRBJ1-6; CDR3 protein: CASSEVWDSNSPLHF
V gene: TRBV29-1; J gene: TRBJ1-2; CDR3 protein: CSAMEGTVYGYTF
V gene: TRBV6-1; J gene: TRBJ1-5; CDR3 protein: CASRVGQNGPHQPQHF
V gene: TRBV11-1; J gene: TRBJ2-5; CDR3 protein: CASSPQLNLGLGLETQYF
V gene: TRBV20-1; J gene: TRBJ2-6; CDR3 protein: CSARDLWTSGANVLTF
V gene: TRBV12-3/TRBV12-4; J gene: TRBJ2-7; CDR3 protein: CASSPKRGWPYEQYF
V gene: TRBV10-2; J gene: TRBJ2-5; CDR3 protein: CASRGSWETQYF
V gene: TRBV7-8; J gene: TRBJ2-3; CDR3 protein: CASSWTRGGTDTQYF
V gene: TRBV4-2; J gene: TRBJ1-4; CDR3 protein: CASSAGTGFSVNEKLFF
V gene: TRBV7-6; J gene: TRBJ1-1; CDR3 protein: CASSLEGAAGGLMNTEAFF
V gene: TRBV2; J gene: TRBJ2-3; CDR3 protein: CATTTGPSSTDTQYF
V gene: TRBV13; J gene: TRBJ1-2; CDR3 protein: CASSDSAATGYYGYTF
V gene: TRBV11-2; J gene: TRBJ2-5; CDR3 protein: CASSSFEAGGLGETQYF
V gene: TRBV15; J gene: TRBJ2-3; CDR3 protein: CATSSPEVADSTDTQYF
V gene: TRBV6-6; J gene: TRBJ2-2; CDR3 protein: CASGQGAAGELFF
V gene: TRBV7-9; J gene: TRBJ2-2; CDR3 protein: CASSLKGERDNTGELFF
V gene: TRBV12-3/TRBV12-4; J gene: TRBJ1-2; CDR3 protein: CASSWLDNYGYTF
V gene: TRBV11-2; J gene: TRBJ1-4; CDR3 protein: CASSFGQGAIEKLFF
V gene: TRBV7-9; J gene: TRBJ1-2; CDR3 protein: CASRDAGIDYGYTF
V gene: TRBV6-1; J gene: TRBJ1-6; CDR3 protein: CASSQGGVSPLHF
V gene: TRBV10-3; J gene: TRBJ1-2; CDR3 protein: CAISDRDGPYYGYTF
V gene: TRBV7-2; J gene: TRBJ2-4; CDR3 protein: CASSSYREPGNIQYF
V gene: TRBV5-4; J gene: TRBJ2-5; CDR3 protein: CASRTETGGGETQYF
V gene: TRBV14; J gene: TRBJ1-2; CDR3 protein: CASSHWDSLQDYTF
V gene: TRBV4-2; J gene: TRBJ2-3; CDR3 protein: CASSQDLGSGGTDTQYF
V gene: TRBV7-3; J gene: TRBJ1-6; CDR3 protein: CASSLGAGSSPLHF
V gene: TRBV7-2; J gene: TRBJ2-3; CDR3 protein: CASSSMPGPDTQYF
V gene: TRBV7-8; J gene: TRBJ2-3; CDR3 protein: CASSLATPFETFLYTQYF
V gene: TRBV7-6; J gene: TRBJ2-7; CDR3 protein: CASSFHGTGSYEQYF
V gene: TRBV6-2/TRBV6-3; J gene: TRBJ2-3; CDR3 protein: CASSYLRLAGGVLGTDTQYF
V gene: TRBV7-3; J gene: TRBJ2-3; CDR3 protein: CASRRSDTQYF
V gene: TRBV6-1; J gene: TRBJ2-2; CDR3 protein: CATIDLGVLGTGELFF